Presented here are 13 T cell receptor beta chains from one specimen sequenced in a study of cytotoxic CD8 clonotypes in ibrutinib-treated CLL. Measured with immunoSEQ multiplex PCR; TCRdb has only the in-frame clones, and not every one. The repertoire holds approximately 150,000 clones, about 88% seen once, with 3% in the top ten. The starting material was PBMCs, obtained at disease progression, from a patient treated with ibrutinib. The receptor set was obtained from a human donor with chronic lymphocytic leukemia.

V is TRBV14 and J is TRBJ2-7; 9 bases agree with TRBD1. The CDR3 contains 14 residues. V was clipped by 5 bases and J by 4 bases; unmatched bases: 6. Germline CDR1 and CDR2: SGHDN and FVKESK. CDR3 residues: CASSGWDRAYEQYF. In DNA, the CDR3 is TGTGCCAGCAGCGGATGGGACAGGGCTTACGAGCAGTACTTC.

This clone has more than one count but fewer than ten. The identical CDR3 is also encoded by other nucleotide sequences in the sample. The chain carries TRBV5-1 and TRBJ2-7; 9 bases map to TRBD2. The CDR3 consists of 14 residues. V dropped 2 bases and J dropped 2; count of bases not matched to a gene: 2. Germline-derived CDR1 and CDR2 are SGHRS and YFSETQ. The CDR3 nucleotides are TGCGCCAGCAGCTTCCGACTAGCGGCCTACGAGCAGTACTTC. Protein: CASSFRLAAYEQYF.

The chain couples TRBV15 to TRBJ2-3; 9 bases agree with TRBD2. Trimming cost V 1 base and J 2 bases; bases outside gene matches: 1. The CDR3 length is 15 residues. Looked up from germline, CDR1 is LNHNV and CDR2 is YYDKDF (reference sequence). The CDR3 spells CATSRGLADTDTQYF. The CDR3 nucleotides read TGTGCCACCAGCAGAGGACTAGCGGACACAGATACGCAGTATTTT.

This chain connects TRBV10-3 to TRBJ2-1; 8 bases are a match to TRBD2. The CDR3 covers 14 residues. The germline V gene has CDR1 ENHRY and CDR2 SYGVKD. Losses at the gene ends were 4 bases for V and 6 bases for J; bases not matched to a gene: 5. The CDR3 reads CAISGQRETNEQFF. DNA of the CDR3: TGTGCCATCAGTGGGCAGCGGGAGACCAATGAGCAGTTCTTC.

The genes are TRBV7-9 and TRBJ2-4; TRBD1 agrees at 10 bases. The germline gives CDR1 SEHNR, CDR2 FQNEAQ (reference sequence). The CDR3 totals 17 residues. V shed 5 bases, J shed 8 bases, and the junction held 15 bases outside the gene matches. CDR3 nucleotide sequence: TGTGCCAGCAGCCTAAGGGACAGGGGTGGGACAAGGGACATTCAGTACTTC. This codes for CASSLRDRGGTRDIQYF.

On this clone itself: Other DNA sequences within the sample encode an identical CDR3. The V and J genes are TRBV4-2 and TRBJ1-3, with D perhaps matching TRBD1 (5 bases). The CDR3 is 16 amino acids. CDR1 and CDR2 from the germline V gene are LGHNA and YNFKEQ. The V and J ends lost 1 base and 0 bases respectively, with 10 bases between them. CDR3 protein: CASSQVQGFSGNTIYF. CDR3 bases: TGTGCCAGCAGCCAAGTCCAGGGATTCTCTGGAAACACCATATATTTT.

The rearrangement links TRBV6-6 to TRBJ1-1; D not certain. The V and J ends lost 2 bases and 1 base respectively, with 5 bases between them. This CDR3 spans 13 amino acids. The germline CDR1 and CDR2 sequences are MNHNY and SVGAGI (reference sequence). Written as DNA, the CDR3 is TGTGCCAGCAGTTACCAGCCGAACACTGAAGCTTTCTTT. It translates to CASSYQPNTEAFF.

V gene TRBV4-3 combines with J gene TRBJ1-3; the D gene is possibly TRBD1 (5 bases). CDR1 and CDR2 (germline): LGHNA, YSLEER. Trimming pared 0 bases from V and 2 bases from J, leaving 11 bases between. The CDR3 is 16 residues long. CDR3 loop: CASSQDAGGTGNTIYF. DNA of the CDR3: TGCGCCAGCAGCCAAGATGCGGGGGGAACTGGAAACACCATATATTTT.

V usage is TRBV28 and J usage is TRBJ1-1; D unclear. The germline V gene has CDR1 MDHEN and CDR2 SYDVKM. This CDR3 has 15 amino acids. Trimming stripped 5 bases from V and 4 bases from J, with 17 bases between. The CDR3 here is CASSLTPGRVTEAFF. The CDR3 DNA reads TGTGCCAGCAGTCTCACCCCCGGTAGGGTCACTGAAGCTTTCTTT.

The chain combines TRBV4-3 with TRBJ2-7; a possible D gene is TRBD1 (6 bases). The V gene's germline CDR1 is LGHNA and CDR2 YSLEER. The CDR3 spans 14 residues. V dropped 1 base and J dropped 3 bases, with 10 bases sitting between them. The CDR3 DNA reads as TGCGCCAGCAGCCAAGGGGAAGGGGGCTACGAGCAGTACTTC. Amino acid sequence: CASSQGEGGYEQYF.

The chain employs TRBV20-1 and TRBJ2-7; D is ambiguous. This CDR3 spans 11 amino acids. Germline-derived CDR1 and CDR2 are DFQATT and SNEGSKA (reference sequence). CDR3 in amino acids: CSLRRAWEQYF. The CDR3 region has the DNA TGCAGCCTACGACGAGCGTGGGAGCAGTACTTC.

The rearrangement joins TRBV6-5 to TRBJ1-4, with TRBD1 matching 12 bases. Germline V gene lookup returns CDR1 MNHEY and CDR2 SVGAGI. V was pared by 8 bases and J by 7 bases, with 2 bases of the junction left unmatched. This CDR3 spans 13 amino acids. CDR3 in DNA: TGTGCCAGCCGGGACAGGGGGCGTGAAAAACTGTTTTTT. Amino acids: CASRDRGREKLFF.

The J gene is TRBJ1-5, the V gene TRBV28; the D is unclear. The V end was cut by 3 bases, the J end by 1 base, with 7 bases between. Germline values: CDR1 MDHEN, CDR2 SYDVKM. CDR3 length: 14 residues. The CDR3 sequence is CASSFPLSNQPQHF. The CDR3 nucleotides are TGTGCCAGCAGTTTTCCATTAAGCAATCAGCCCCAGCATTTT.